A selection of T cell receptor beta chains follows, all from one sample in a study of T cell responses to AZD1222 COVID-19 vaccine. Sequencing used immunoSEQ multiplex PCR; TCRdb keeps in-frame clones, though not all of them. Of more than 150,000 clones in the sample, approximately 90% are singletons; the top ten hold about 4.5%. Material: peripheral blood, obtained on day 0 of AZD1222 vaccination. All receptors come from an adult in good health. CDR3s include the opening cysteine and the closing phenylalanine or tryptophan.

>TRBJ2-7|13|TRBV7-6
CASSPSLGYEQYF
>TRBJ2-7|16|TRBV5-1
CASRKGPAGGLYEQYF
>TRBJ2-5|12|TRBV2
CASSWSQETQYF
>TRBJ2-7|13|TRBV7-3
CASSPDREDEQYF
>TRBJ2-7|14|TRBV21-1
CASSRPGRVYEQYF
>TRBJ1-4|15|TRBV28
CASSEQGAGNEKLFF
>TRBJ1-1|14|TRBV9
CASSVSGMNTEAFF
>TRBJ1-2|13|TRBV7-3
CASSSGQGTGYTF
>TRBJ1-3|14|TRBV28
CASSSYGGENTIYF
>TRBJ2-2|15|TRBV28
CASSPRRVGTGELFF
>TRBJ2-1|13|TRBV11-3
CASSLGANNEQFF
>TRBJ2-7|13|TRBV4-1
CASSQDISYEQYF
>TRBJ2-5|18|TRBV9
CASSVRSGGGGAPGTQYF
>TRBJ2-1|13|TRBV5-1
CASSMVGYNEQFF
>TRBJ1-5|14|TRBV13
CASSHGTGTQPQHF
>TRBJ1-5|13|TRBV19
CASSIEYAQPQHF
>TRBJ2-7|12|TRBV14
CASKGYYDEQYF
>TRBJ2-5|12|TRBV6-5
CASSRDGGTQYF
>TRBJ2-7|12|TRBV5-1
CASSWDRDVQYF
>TRBJ2-1|13|TRBV7-7
CASSLSQNNEQFF
>TRBJ1-1|14|TRBV15
CATSRDSGGTEAFF
>TRBJ1-2|13|TRBV10-2
CASSDGGGFGYTF
>TRBJ2-5|14|TRBV21-1
CASSKGGSGATQYF
>TRBJ2-1|16|TRBV3-1/TRBV3-2
CASSQGTSGRSGEQFF
>TRBJ2-2|16|TRBV9
CASSGSGTPNTGELFF
>TRBJ1-2|15|TRBV7-3
CASSLEGAGAMGYTF
>TRBJ2-7|17|TRBV11-2
CASSFTGTSGRRGEQYF
>TRBJ2-2|14|TRBV19
CASRSGGDTGELFF
>TRBJ2-7|14|TRBV19
CASSRDLYSYEQYF
>TRBJ2-7|13|TRBV13
CASSLGRMNEQYF
>TRBJ1-4|15|TRBV5-4
CASSSGFPGNEKLFF
>TRBJ1-1|13|TRBV30
CAWSVRMNTEAFF
>TRBJ1-2|16|TRBV15
CATSRDLGGLLGGYTF
>TRBJ2-1|16|TRBV7-8
CASIQRADLSYNEQFF
>TRBJ2-7|14|TRBV11-2
CASSLRGPTYEQYF
>TRBJ2-2|14|TRBV27
CASSFAPNTGELFF
>TRBJ2-6|19|TRBV7-3
CASSLSPPRGISGANVLTF
>TRBJ2-2|16|TRBV2
CASSEILREFGGELFF
>TRBJ2-6|18|TRBV10-3
CAIAPGRGGPSGANVLTF
>TRBJ1-5|14|TRBV5-1
CASSLGPSDQPQHF
>TRBJ1-3|12|TRBV6-5
CASSTTGGTIYF
>TRBJ2-2|15|TRBV23-1
CASSNLGEPIGELFF
>TRBJ2-1|16|TRBV24-1
CATSDTSASSYNEQFF
>TRBJ2-3|15|TRBV5-1
CASSTLGSGGDTQYF